Below, 28 T cell receptor beta chains from the same sample are listed, as sequenced in a study of blood T cell repertoires in COVID-19. Clones were sequenced by immunoSEQ multiplex PCR, and TCRdb holds only the in-frame ones, with some missing. Among a few hundred thousand clones listed, around 91% were seen once. Sequencing was done on a sample of PBMCs or T cells enriched from blood (not recorded which). The receptors shown here come from a woman in her 40s who had recovered from COVID-19.

This clone was observed once. The chain carries TRBV4-3 and TRBJ1-2; D may be TRBD1 (5 bases). This CDR3 contains 16 residues. Germline CDR1 and CDR2: LGHNA and YSLEER. V was shortened by 1 base and J by 4 bases, with 16 bases between the two germline ends. In DNA form, the CDR3 reads TGCGCCAGCAGCCAAGGGGGAGGGGCAAATATCTATGGCTACACCTTC. Amino acids: CASSQGGGANIYGYTF.

This rearrangement joins TRBV30 to TRBJ2-5; D possibly corresponds to TRBD1 (5 bases). Trimming pared 3 bases from V and 2 bases from J, leaving 7 bases between. Germline-derived CDR1 and CDR2 are GTSNPN and SVGIG (reference sequence). CDR3 length: 12 amino acids. The CDR3 nucleotides are TGTGCCTGGAGAAGACAGCAAGAGACCCAGTACTTC. As protein: CAWRRQQETQYF. Looking up the rest from reference TRBV30 and TRBJ2-5 gives the full variable domain: SQTIHQWPATLVQPVGSPLSLECTVEGTSNPNLYWYRQAAGRGLQLLFYSVGIGQISSEVPQNLSASRPQDRQFILSSKKLLLSDSGFYLCAWRRQQETQYFGPGTRLLVL.

V usage is TRBV4-1 and J usage is TRBJ1-5; D unresolved. This CDR3 has 19 residues. The V gene lost 0 bases and the J gene lost 0 bases, with 18 bases spanning the gap. Germline V CDR1 and CDR2: MGHRA, YSYEKL. CDR3: CASSQDEWAPTFSNQPQHF. DNA for the CDR3: TGCGCCAGCAGCCAAGATGAATGGGCACCCACCTTTAGCAATCAGCCCCAGCATTTT.

This chain links TRBV29-1 with TRBJ2-3; the D gene is possibly TRBD2 (7 bases). The CDR3 loop spans 14 amino acids. Per germline, CDR1 SQVTM and CDR2 ANQGSEA. V was cut by 4 bases and J by 3 bases, with 14 bases left in between. The CDR3 nucleotides are TGCAGCGTTGTGGGGGGGGGCCTTACAGATACGCAGTATTTT. Its translation: CSVVGGGLTDTQYF.

The rearrangement uses TRBV27 and TRBJ1-6; the D gene is possibly TRBD1 (6 bases). The CDR3 spans 15 residues. Per germline, CDR1 MNHEY and CDR2 SMNVEV (reference sequence). V was shortened by 0 bases and J by 8 bases, with 11 bases between the two germline ends. The CDR3 DNA reads TGTGCCAGCAGTTTATCCCAGGGGAGGGATTCACCCCTCCACTTT. Protein product: CASSLSQGRDSPLHF.

This clone is a singleton in its sample. The V call is TRBV5-1, the J call TRBJ2-7; D unresolved. The germline V gene encodes CDR1 SGHRS and CDR2 YFSETQ. The CDR3 runs to 12 residues. V lost 0 bases and J 5 bases, leaving 6 bases between the germline ends. For the CDR3, the DNA is TGCGCCAGCAGCTTGGTGGCACACGAGCAGTACTTC. Its translation is CASSLVAHEQYF.

The chain carries TRBV7-9 and TRBJ2-2; perhaps TRBD2 as D (7 bases). There are 15 residues in the CDR3. V dropped 8 bases and J dropped 0 bases, with 13 bases sitting between them. Per the germline V gene, CDR1 is SEHNR and CDR2 is FQNEAQ (reference sequence). The CDR3 DNA follows: TGTGCCAGCTCTCGGGGGGCACCGAACACCGGGGAGCTGTTTTTT. It translates to CASSRGAPNTGELFF. The variable domain in full, with the rest retrieved from reference TRBV7-9 and TRBJ2-2, is DTGVSQNPRHKITKRGQNVTFRCDPISEHNRLYWYRQTLGQGPEFLTYFQNEAQLEKSRLLSDRFSAERPKGSFSTLEIQRTEQGDSAMYLCASSRGAPNTGELFFGEGSRLTVL.

This chain uses TRBV30 with TRBJ1-5; TRBD1 aligns across 8 bases. Germline V gives CDR1 GTSNPN, CDR2 SVGIG (reference sequence). Trimming cost V 2 bases and J 3 bases; bases outside gene matches: 3. This CDR3 spans 14 amino acids. The CDR3 bases are TGTGCCTGGAGTAAGGGACAGGCCAATCAGCCCCAGCATTTT. It encodes CAWSKGQANQPQHF.

The chain joins TRBV7-3 to TRBJ2-2; tentatively, D is TRBD1 (6 bases). V gave up 5 bases and J gave up 1 base, with 8 bases separating them. The CDR3 covers 14 residues. The germline V gene has CDR1 SGHTA and CDR2 FQGTGA. The CDR3 loop reads CASSPQGNTGELFF. For the CDR3, the DNA is TGTGCCAGCAGCCCACAGGGGAACACCGGGGAGCTGTTTTTT.

The V gene is TRBV11-1, the J gene TRBJ2-3; D gene uncertain. The V and J ends lost 6 bases and 1 base respectively, with 8 bases between them. The length of the CDR3 is 13 residues. Germline V gives CDR1 SGHAT, CDR2 FQDESV (reference sequence). CDR3 amino acids: CASRPSGTDTQYF. In DNA form, the CDR3 reads TGTGCCAGCAGACCCAGCGGCACAGATACGCAGTATTTT.

The rearrangement joins TRBV24-1 to TRBJ2-2; 10 bases are shared with TRBD2. In germline, CDR1 is KGHDR, CDR2 SFDVKD. This CDR3 has 18 amino acids. With V trimmed by 7 bases and J by 3 bases, 13 bases remained unmatched. The CDR3 coding sequence is TGTGCCACCAGGCCGGCTAGCGGGAGCGATCAGTACACCGGGGAGCTGTTTTTT. This translates into CATRPASGSDQYTGELFF.

The chain employs TRBV28 and TRBJ2-1; 8 bases match TRBD2. Trimming removed 3 bases from V and 5 bases from J; junction bases left unmatched: 6. Germline V gene data show CDR1 as MDHEN and CDR2 as SYDVKM. CDR3 size: 15 residues. The CDR3 coding sequence is TGTGCCAGCAGTTTCCCTCGGGGGGGGGACAATGAGCAGTTCTTC. Translating gives CASSFPRGGDNEQFF.

The rearrangement joins TRBV7-3 to TRBJ2-2; 10 bases are shared with TRBD2. V shed 3 bases and J 1 base; nucleotides not matched to a gene: 2. The CDR3 loop spans 16 amino acids. Germline assignment: CDR1 SGHTA and CDR2 FQGTGA. The CDR3 sequence is CASSFSGGLNTGELFF. CDR3 sequence (DNA): TGTGCCAGCAGCTTTAGCGGGGGGCTGAACACCGGGGAGCTGTTTTTT.

The V and J genes are TRBV4-2 and TRBJ2-7; TRBD2 matches 10 bases. There are 17 residues in the CDR3. Per the germline V gene, CDR1 is LGHNA and CDR2 is YNFKEQ. After removal of 4 bases from V and 0 bases from J, the junction contained 9 bases not matched to a gene. CDR3 protein: CASSRETGTSDSYEQYF. Here the CDR3 DNA reads TGTGCCAGCAGCCGAGAGACCGGGACTAGCGACTCCTACGAGCAGTACTTC.

In this sample, this clone turned up a few times. The J gene is TRBJ2-3, the V gene TRBV10-3, with a possible D match to TRBD1 (6 bases). The CDR3 contains 12 residues. V was cut by 7 bases and J by 4 bases, with 9 bases left in between. Germline loops: CDR1 ENHRY, CDR2 SYGVKD. The CDR3 DNA reads as TGTGCCATCAACAGGGACGCAGATACGCAGTATTTT. Its translation is CAINRDADTQYF.

This chain joins TRBV10-3 and TRBJ2-5, with 10 bases that match TRBD1. The ends lost 10 bases at V and 5 bases at J; junction bases unmatched: 7. Germline CDR1 ENHRY, CDR2 SYGVKD. The CDR3 consists of 13 residues. The CDR3 loop reads CATLGQGMETQYF. CDR3 nucleotides: TGTGCCACCCTGGGACAGGGGATGGAGACCCAGTACTTC.

The rearrangement uses TRBV5-1 and TRBJ1-1, with TRBD1 identical over 11 bases. This CDR3 spans 16 amino acids. J gave up 0 bases and V 4 bases, and 5 bases lay outside the gene matches. Germline V lookup: CDR1 SGHRS, CDR2 YFSETQ. The CDR3 region has the DNA TGCGCCAGCAGCCCTCGGACAGGGGGCATGAACACTGAAGCTTTCTTT. Amino acid sequence: CASSPRTGGMNTEAFF.

This chain links TRBV7-2 with TRBJ1-3, with TRBD1 matching over 7 bases. V was clipped by 7 bases and J by 4 bases; unmatched bases: 10. The CDR3 is 15 residues long. Germline CDR1 and CDR2: SGHTA and FQGNSA. The CDR3 loop is CASTSDRILGNTIYF. The CDR3, as DNA: TGTGCCAGCACCTCGGACAGGATTTTAGGAAACACCATATATTTT.

The V call is TRBV28, the J call TRBJ2-5, with a possible D match to TRBD2 (6 bases). The CDR3 is made up of 16 amino acids. The V end was cut by 2 bases, the J end by 1 base, with 14 bases between. Germline CDR1 MDHEN, CDR2 SYDVKM. As DNA, the CDR3 is TGTGCCAGCAGTTTACGGGGGTATCGGGCCCAAGAGACCCAGTACTTC. Protein: CASSLRGYRAQETQYF.

The chain employs TRBV21-1 and TRBJ1-4; TRBD1 is taken as the D call from the table, unchecked against the DNA. TRBV21-1 is a known pseudogene. This CDR3 is built from 11 residues. CDR3 sequence: CASSTTGKLFF. CDR3 in DNA: TGTGCCAGCAGCACCACAGGTAAACTGTTTTTT.

V is TRBV24-1 and J is TRBJ2-1; D is undetermined. With 3 bases removed from V and 4 bases from J, the gap between germline ends came to 15 bases. Germline assignment: CDR1 KGHDR and CDR2 SFDVKD. The CDR3 loop spans 16 amino acids. CDR3 nucleotide sequence: TGTGCCACCAGTGATCGATCCTTCCTGGCATACAATGAGCAGTTCTTC. Its translation: CATSDRSFLAYNEQFF.

The chain couples TRBV9 to TRBJ2-4, with D maybe TRBD1 (6 bases). Germline CDR1 is SGDLS and CDR2 is YYNGEE. This CDR3 contains 14 residues. Trimming took off 0 bases at V and 6 bases at J, with 10 bases between the two ends. DNA for the CDR3: TGTGCCAGCAGCGTAGGGGTAGGGGGAAACATTCAGTACTTC. This sequence encodes CASSVGVGGNIQYF.

The chain is built from TRBV28 and TRBJ2-7; 7 bases align to TRBD1. The germline V gene has CDR1 MDHEN and CDR2 SYDVKM. V trimming: 5 bases; J trimming: 2 bases; junction bases outside the gene matches: 9. The CDR3 consists of 15 residues. In nucleotides, the CDR3 is TGTGCCAGCAGTACTAAGGACAGGTTCACCTACGAGCAGTACTTC. Protein sequence: CASSTKDRFTYEQYF. The full variable domain, its missing parts supplied by reference TRBV28 and TRBJ2-7, is DVKVTQSSRYLVKRTGEKVFLECVQDMDHENMFWYRQDPGLGLRLIYFSYDVKMKEKGDIPEGYSVSREKKERFSLILESASTNQTSMYLCASSTKDRFTYEQYFGPGTRLTVT.

Details on this clone: An end of the junction differs from the germline gene, which may be a read error. The chain carries TRBV29-1 and TRBJ2-1, with a tentative D call TRBD1 (6 bases). The CDR3 is made up of 14 amino acids. CDR1 and CDR2 (germline): SQVTM, ANQGSEA. The DNA for the CDR3 is TGCAGCGTTTTAATCAGGGGCTCCCACAATGAGCAGTTCTTC. This codes for CSVLIRGSHNEQFF.

V usage is TRBV25-1 and J usage is TRBJ1-1; unclear D gene. Germline lookup yields CDR1 MGHDK and CDR2 SYGVNS. V gave up 7 bases and J gave up 0 bases, with 9 bases separating them. The CDR3 runs 13 residues. Here the CDR3 reads CASISGVNTEAFF. CDR3 nucleotides: TGTGCCAGCATCTCCGGGGTGAACACTGAAGCTTTCTTT.

In nucleotides, the CDR3 is TGTGCCAGCAGCGTAGGACAGGGGTCCTTCTACGAGCAGTACTTC. Encoded protein: CASSVGQGSFYEQYF. The V call is TRBV9, the J call TRBJ2-7, with TRBD1 matching 8 bases. The CDR3 totals 15 residues. V lost 0 bases, J lost 3 bases, and 5 bases stayed unmatched. Germline lookup yields CDR1 SGDLS and CDR2 YYNGEE.

The chain employs TRBV5-5 and TRBJ2-2; perhaps TRBD1 as D (6 bases). V gave up 5 bases and J gave up 6 bases, with 8 bases separating them. The germline V gene has CDR1 SGHKS and CDR2 YYEKEE (reference sequence). The CDR3 sequence is 12 residues long. The CDR3 here is CASSRTAGELFF. The DNA of the CDR3 is TGTGCCAGCAGTCGGACAGCCGGGGAGCTGTTTTTT.

This clone has just a few counts. V and J are TRBV18 and TRBJ2-7; the match to TRBD1 covers 7 bases. Per the germline V gene, CDR1 is KGHSH and CDR2 is LQKENI. The CDR3 consists of 15 residues. The J segment lost 1 base and the V segment lost 3 bases, leaving 6 bases of the junction unmatched. The DNA of the CDR3 is TGTGCCAGCTCACCTCGACAGGGCGGATCCTACGAGCAGTACTTC. It is translated as CASSPRQGGSYEQYF.